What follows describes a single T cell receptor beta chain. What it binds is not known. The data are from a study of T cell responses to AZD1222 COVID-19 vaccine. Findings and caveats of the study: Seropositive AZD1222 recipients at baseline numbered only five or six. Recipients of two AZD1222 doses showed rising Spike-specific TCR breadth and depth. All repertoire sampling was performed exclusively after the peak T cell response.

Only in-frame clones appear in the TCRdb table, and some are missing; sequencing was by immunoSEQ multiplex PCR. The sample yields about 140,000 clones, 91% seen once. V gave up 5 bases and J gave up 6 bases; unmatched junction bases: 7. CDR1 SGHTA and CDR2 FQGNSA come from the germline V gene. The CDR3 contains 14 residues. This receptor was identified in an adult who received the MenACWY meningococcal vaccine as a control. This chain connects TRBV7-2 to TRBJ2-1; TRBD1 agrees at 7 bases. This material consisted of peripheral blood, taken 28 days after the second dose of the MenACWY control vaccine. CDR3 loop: CASSPDRVGNEQFF. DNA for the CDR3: TGTGCCAGCAGCCCCGACAGGGTCGGCAATGAGCAGTTCTTC.